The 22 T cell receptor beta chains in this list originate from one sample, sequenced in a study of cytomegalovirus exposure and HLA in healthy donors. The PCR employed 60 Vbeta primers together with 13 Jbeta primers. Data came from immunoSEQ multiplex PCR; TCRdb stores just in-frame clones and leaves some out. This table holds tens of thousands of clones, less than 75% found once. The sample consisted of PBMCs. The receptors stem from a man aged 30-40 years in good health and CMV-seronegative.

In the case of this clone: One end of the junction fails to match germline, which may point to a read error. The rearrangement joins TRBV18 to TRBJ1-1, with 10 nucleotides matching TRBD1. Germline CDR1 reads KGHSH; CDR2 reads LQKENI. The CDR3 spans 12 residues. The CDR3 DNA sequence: TGTGCCAGCTCACCTCGGGACAGGGGACCTTCCTTT. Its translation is CASSPRDRGPSF.

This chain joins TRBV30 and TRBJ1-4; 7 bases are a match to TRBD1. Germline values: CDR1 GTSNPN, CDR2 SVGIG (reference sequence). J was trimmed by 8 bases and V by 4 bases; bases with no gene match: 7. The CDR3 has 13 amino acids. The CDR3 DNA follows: TGTGCCTGGATAGGACAGGCGGGGGAAAAACTGTTTTTT. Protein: CAWIGQAGEKLFF.

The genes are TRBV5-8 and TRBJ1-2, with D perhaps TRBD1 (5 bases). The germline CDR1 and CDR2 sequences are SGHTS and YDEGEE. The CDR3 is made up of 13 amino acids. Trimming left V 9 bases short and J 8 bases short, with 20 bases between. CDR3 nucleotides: TGTGCCACCCGGAGGGAGGGGCCGATGGGCTACACCTTC. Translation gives CATRREGPMGYTF.

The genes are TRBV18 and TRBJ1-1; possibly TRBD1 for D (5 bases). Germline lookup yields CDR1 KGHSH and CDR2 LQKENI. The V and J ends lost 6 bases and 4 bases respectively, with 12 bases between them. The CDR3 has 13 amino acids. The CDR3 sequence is CASSSGARTEAFF. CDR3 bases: TGTGCCAGCTCCTCTGGGGCGCGCACTGAAGCTTTCTTT.

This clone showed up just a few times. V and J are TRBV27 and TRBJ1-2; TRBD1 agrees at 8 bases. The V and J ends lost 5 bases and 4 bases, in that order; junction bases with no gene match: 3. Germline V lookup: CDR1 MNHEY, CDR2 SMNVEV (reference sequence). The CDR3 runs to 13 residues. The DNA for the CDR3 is TGTGCCAGCAGTCCGGGGACAGGCTATGGCTACACCTTC. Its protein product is CASSPGTGYGYTF.

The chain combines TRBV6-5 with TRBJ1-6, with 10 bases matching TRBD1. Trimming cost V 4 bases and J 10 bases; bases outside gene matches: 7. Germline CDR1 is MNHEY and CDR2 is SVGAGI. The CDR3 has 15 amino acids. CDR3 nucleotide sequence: TGTGCCAGCAGTTCTGCCGGGACAGGGGACTCACCCCTCCACTTT. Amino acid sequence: CASSSAGTGDSPLHF.

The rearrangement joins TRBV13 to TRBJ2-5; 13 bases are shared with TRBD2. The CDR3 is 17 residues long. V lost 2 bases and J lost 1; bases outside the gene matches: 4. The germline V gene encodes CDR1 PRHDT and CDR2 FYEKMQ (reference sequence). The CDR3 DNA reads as TGTGCCAGCAGCTTAAGACTAGCGGGAGGCATCCAAGAGACCCAGTACTTC. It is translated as CASSLRLAGGIQETQYF.

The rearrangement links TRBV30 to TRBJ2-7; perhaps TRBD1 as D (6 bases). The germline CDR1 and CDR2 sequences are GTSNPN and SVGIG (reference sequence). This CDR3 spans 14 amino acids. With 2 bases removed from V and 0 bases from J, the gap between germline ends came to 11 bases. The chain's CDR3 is CAWSPTGISYEQYF. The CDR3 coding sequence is TGTGCCTGGAGTCCGACAGGTATCTCCTACGAGCAGTACTTC. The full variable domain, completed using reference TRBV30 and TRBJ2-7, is SQTIHQWPATLVQPVGSPLSLECTVEGTSNPNLYWYRQAAGRGLQLLFYSVGIGQISSEVPQNLSASRPQDRQFILSSKKLLLSDSGFYLCAWSPTGISYEQYFGPGTRLTVT.

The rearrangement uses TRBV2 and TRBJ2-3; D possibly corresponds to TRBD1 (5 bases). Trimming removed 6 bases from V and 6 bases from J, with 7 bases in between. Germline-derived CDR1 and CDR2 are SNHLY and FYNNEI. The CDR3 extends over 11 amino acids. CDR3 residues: CASRNRDTQYF. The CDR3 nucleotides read TGTGCCAGCAGAAACAGGGATACGCAGTATTTT. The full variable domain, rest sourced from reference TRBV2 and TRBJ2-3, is EPEVTQTPSHQVTQMGQEVILRCVPISNHLYFYWYRQILGQKVEFLVSFYNNEISEKSEIFDDQFSVERPDGSNFTLKIRSTKLEDSAMYFCASRNRDTQYFGPGTRLTVL.

The CDR3, as DNA: TGTGCCAGCAGCCTAACAGCGGGGGGGAACACCGGGGAGCTGTTTTTT. Amino acid sequence: CASSLTAGGNTGELFF. V gene TRBV9 combines with J gene TRBJ2-2; 9 nucleotides align to TRBD2. The CDR3 length is 16 residues. Germline CDR1 and CDR2: SGDLS and YYNGEE. The trim removed 4 bases at V and 1 base at J, leaving 5 bases unmatched.

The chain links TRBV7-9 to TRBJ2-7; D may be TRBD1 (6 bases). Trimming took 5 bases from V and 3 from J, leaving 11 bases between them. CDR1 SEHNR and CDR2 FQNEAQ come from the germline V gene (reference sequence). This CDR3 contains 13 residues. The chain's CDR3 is CASSPRDIYEQYF. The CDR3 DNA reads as TGTGCCAGCAGCCCACGGGACATCTACGAGCAGTACTTC.

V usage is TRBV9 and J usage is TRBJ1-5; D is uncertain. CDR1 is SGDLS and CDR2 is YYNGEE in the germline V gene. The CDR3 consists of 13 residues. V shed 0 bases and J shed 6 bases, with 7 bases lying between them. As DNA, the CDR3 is TGTGCCAGCAGCGTAGATACCAGTCAGCCCCAGCATTTT. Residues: CASSVDTSQPQHF.

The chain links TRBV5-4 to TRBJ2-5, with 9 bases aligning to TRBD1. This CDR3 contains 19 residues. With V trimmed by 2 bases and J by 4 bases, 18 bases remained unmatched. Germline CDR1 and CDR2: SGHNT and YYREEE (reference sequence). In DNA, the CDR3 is TGTGCCAGCAGCTTCCAGGACATGGGGACAGGGAAAGAGGGAGAGACCCAGTACTTC. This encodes CASSFQDMGTGKEGETQYF. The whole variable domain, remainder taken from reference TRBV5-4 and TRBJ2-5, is ETGVTQSPTHLIKTRGQQVTLRCSSQSGHNTVSWYQQALGQGPQFIFQYYREEENGRGNFPPRFSGLQFPNYSSELNVNALELDDSALYLCASSFQDMGTGKEGETQYFGPGTRLLVL.

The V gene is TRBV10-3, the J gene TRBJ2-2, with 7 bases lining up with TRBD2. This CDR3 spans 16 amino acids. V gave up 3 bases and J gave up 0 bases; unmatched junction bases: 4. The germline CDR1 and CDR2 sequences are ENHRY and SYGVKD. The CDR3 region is CAISDPSGSNTGELFF. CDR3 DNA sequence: TGTGCCATCAGTGACCCTAGCGGATCGAACACCGGGGAGCTGTTTTTT.

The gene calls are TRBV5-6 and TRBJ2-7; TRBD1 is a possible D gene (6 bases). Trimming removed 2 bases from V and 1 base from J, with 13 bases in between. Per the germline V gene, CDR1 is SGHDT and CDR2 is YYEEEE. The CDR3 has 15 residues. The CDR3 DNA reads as TGTGCCAGCAGCTTAATACAGGGAGATTCCTACGAGCAGTACTTC. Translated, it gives CASSLIQGDSYEQYF.

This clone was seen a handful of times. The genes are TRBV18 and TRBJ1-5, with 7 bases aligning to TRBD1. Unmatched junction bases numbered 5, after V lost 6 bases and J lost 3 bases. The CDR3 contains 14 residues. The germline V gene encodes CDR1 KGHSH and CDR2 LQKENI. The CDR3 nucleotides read TGTGCCAGCTCCGACAGGGCTAACAATCAGCCCCAGCATTTT. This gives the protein CASSDRANNQPQHF. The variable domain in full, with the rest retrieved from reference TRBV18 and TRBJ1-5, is NAGVMQNPRHLVRRRGQEARLRCSPMKGHSHVYWYRQLPEEGLKFMVYLQKENIIDESGMPKERFSAEFPKEGPSILRIQQVVRGDSAAYFCASSDRANNQPQHFGDGTRLSIL.

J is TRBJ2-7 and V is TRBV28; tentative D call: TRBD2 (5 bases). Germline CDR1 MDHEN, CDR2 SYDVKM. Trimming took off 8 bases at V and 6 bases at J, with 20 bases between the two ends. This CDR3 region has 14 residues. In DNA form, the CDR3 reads TGTGCCAGCCTTCCCCTAGCCCCTGCGCGCGAGCAGTACTTC. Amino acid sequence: CASLPLAPAREQYF.

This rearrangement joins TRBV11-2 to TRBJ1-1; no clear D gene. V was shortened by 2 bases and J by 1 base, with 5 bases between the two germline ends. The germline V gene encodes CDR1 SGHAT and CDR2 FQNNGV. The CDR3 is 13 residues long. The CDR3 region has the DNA TGTGCCAGCAGCTTACTAGGGAACACTGAAGCTTTCTTT. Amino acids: CASSLLGNTEAFF.

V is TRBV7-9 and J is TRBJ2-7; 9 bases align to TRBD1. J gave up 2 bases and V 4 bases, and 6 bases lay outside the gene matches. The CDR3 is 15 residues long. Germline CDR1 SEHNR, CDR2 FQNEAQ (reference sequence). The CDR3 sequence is CASSSPGQGPYEQYF. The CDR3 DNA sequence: TGTGCCAGCAGCTCCCCGGGACAGGGCCCCTACGAGCAGTACTTC.

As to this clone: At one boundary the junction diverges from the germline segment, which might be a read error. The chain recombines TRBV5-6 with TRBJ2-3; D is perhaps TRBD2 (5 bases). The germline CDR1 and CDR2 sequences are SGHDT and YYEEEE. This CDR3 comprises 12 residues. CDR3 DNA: TGTGCCAGCAGCTTGGTCGTAGCTGAGAGGGATTTT. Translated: CASSLVVAERDF.

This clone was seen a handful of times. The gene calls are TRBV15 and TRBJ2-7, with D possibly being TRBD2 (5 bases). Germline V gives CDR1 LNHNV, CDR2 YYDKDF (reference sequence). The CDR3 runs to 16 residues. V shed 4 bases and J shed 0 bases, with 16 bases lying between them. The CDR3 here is CATSIVALGSSYEQYF. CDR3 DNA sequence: TGTGCCACCAGCATCGTAGCGCTAGGGAGCTCCTACGAGCAGTACTTC.

CDR3 coding DNA: TGTGCCAGCAGCTTGGACCTAGCGGGGGGGTACGAGCAGTACTTC. Protein: CASSLDLAGGYEQYF. The chain employs TRBV5-6 and TRBJ2-7; 12 bases fit TRBD2. The CDR3 contains 15 residues. V shed 0 bases and J 4 bases; nucleotides not matched to a gene: 2. The germline CDR1 and CDR2 sequences are SGHDT and YYEEEE.